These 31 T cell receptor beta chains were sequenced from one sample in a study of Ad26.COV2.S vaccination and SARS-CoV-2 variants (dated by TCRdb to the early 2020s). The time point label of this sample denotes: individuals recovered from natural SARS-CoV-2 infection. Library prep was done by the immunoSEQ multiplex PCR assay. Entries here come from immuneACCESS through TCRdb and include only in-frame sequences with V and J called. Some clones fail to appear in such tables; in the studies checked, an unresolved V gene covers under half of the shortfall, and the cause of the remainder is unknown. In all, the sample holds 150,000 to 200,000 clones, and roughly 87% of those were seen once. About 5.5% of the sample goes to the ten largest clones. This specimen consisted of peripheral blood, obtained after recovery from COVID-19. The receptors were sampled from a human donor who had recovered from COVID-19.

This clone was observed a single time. The CDR3 DNA reads as TGTGCCAGCAGCTTAGGGAGGACAGGGGACTACAATGAGCAGTTCTTC. It yields the protein CASSLGRTGDYNEQFF. The chain is built from TRBV7-8 and TRBJ2-1, with 9 bases fitting TRBD1. The CDR3 is 16 residues long. Trimming took 1 base from V and 3 from J; bases not matched to a gene: 4. In germline, CDR1 is SGHVS, CDR2 FQNEAQ. The full variable domain, in which reference TRBV7-8 and TRBJ2-1 provide the parts outside the CDR3, is GAGVSQSPRYKVAKRGQDVALRCDPISGHVSLFWYQQALGQGPEFLTYFQNEAQLDKSGLPSDRFFAERPEGSVSTLKIQRTQQEDSAVYLCASSLGRTGDYNEQFFGPGTRLTVL.

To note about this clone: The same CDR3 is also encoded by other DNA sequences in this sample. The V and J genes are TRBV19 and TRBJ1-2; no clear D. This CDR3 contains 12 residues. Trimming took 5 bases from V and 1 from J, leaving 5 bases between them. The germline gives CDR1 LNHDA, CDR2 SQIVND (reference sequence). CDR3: CASSPRNYGYTF. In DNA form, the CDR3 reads TGTGCCAGTAGTCCCCGTAACTATGGCTACACCTTC.

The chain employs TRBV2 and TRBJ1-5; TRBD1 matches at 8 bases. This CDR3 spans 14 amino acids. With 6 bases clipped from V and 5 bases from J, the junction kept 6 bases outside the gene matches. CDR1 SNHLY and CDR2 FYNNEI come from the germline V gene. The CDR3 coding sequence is TGTGCCAGCAGAAGGACAGGGTTGGATCAGCCCCAGCATTTT. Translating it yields CASRRTGLDQPQHF.

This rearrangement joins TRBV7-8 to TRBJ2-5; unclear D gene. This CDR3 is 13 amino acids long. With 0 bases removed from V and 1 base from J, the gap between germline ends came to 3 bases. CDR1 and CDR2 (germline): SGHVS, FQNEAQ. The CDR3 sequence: CASSLATQETQYF. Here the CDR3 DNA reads TGTGCCAGCAGCTTAGCAACCCAAGAGACCCAGTACTTC.

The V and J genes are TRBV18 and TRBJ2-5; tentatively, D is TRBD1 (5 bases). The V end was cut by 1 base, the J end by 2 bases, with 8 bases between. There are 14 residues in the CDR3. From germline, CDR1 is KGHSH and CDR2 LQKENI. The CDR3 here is CASSPRQTQETQYF. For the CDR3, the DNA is TGTGCCAGCTCACCACGACAGACTCAAGAGACCCAGTACTTC.

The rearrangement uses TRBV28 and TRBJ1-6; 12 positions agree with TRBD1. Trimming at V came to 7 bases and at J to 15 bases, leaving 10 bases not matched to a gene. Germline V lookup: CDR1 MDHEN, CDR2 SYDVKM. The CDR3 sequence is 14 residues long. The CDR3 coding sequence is TGTGCCAGCATTAGGGACAGGGGGCCACAGCACCTCCACTTT. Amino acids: CASIRDRGPQHLHF.

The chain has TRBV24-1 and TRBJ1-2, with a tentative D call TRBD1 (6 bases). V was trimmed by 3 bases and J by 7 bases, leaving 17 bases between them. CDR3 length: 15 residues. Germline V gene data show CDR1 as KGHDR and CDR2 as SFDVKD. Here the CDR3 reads CATSDTKGGQFGYTF. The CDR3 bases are TGTGCCACCAGTGATACCAAAGGGGGGCAGTTTGGCTACACCTTC.

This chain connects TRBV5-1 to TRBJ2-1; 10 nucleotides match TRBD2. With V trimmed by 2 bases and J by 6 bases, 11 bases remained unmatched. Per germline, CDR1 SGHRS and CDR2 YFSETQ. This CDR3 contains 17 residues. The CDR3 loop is CASSLALAGAGSNEQFF. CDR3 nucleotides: TGCGCCAGCAGCTTAGCCCTAGCGGGAGCTGGGAGCAATGAGCAGTTCTTC.

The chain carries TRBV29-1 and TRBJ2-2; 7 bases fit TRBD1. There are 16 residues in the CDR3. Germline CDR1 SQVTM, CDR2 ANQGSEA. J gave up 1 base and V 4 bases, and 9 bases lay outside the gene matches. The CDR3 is CSVVLLDRMNTGELFF. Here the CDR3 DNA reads TGCAGCGTTGTGCTGCTGGACAGGATGAACACCGGGGAGCTGTTTTTT.

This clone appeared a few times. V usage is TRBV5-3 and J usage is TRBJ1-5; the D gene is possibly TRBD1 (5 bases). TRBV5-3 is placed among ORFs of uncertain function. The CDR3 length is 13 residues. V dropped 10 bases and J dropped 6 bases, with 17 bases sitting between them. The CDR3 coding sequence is TGTGCCTTCCCCGTGGGGCCGGGTCAGCCCCAGCATTTT. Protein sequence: CAFPVGPGQPQHF.

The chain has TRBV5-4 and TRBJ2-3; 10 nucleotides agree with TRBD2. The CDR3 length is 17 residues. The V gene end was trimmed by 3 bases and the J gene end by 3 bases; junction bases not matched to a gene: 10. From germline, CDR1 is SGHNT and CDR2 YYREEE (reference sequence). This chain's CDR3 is CASSSWPSGSKTDTQYF. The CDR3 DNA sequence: TGTGCCAGCAGCTCTTGGCCTAGCGGGAGCAAAACAGATACGCAGTATTTT.

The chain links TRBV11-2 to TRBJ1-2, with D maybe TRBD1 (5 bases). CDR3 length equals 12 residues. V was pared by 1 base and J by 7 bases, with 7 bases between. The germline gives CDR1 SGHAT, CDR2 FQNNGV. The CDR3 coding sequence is TGTGCCAGCAGCTTAGGGGGGGTTGGCTACACCTTC. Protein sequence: CASSLGGVGYTF.

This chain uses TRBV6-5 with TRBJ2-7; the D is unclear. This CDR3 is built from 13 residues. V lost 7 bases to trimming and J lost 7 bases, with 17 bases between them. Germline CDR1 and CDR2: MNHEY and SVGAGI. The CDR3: CASTLSGSGEQYF. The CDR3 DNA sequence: TGTGCCAGCACCCTGAGTGGTTCGGGTGAGCAGTACTTC.

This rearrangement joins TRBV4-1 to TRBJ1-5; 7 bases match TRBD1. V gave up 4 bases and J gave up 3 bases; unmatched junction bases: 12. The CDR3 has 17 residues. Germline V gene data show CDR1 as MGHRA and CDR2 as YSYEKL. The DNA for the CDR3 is TGCGCCAGCAGCCGGAGGTCGGAGGGACAGCCCAATCAGCCCCAGCATTTT. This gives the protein CASSRRSEGQPNQPQHF.

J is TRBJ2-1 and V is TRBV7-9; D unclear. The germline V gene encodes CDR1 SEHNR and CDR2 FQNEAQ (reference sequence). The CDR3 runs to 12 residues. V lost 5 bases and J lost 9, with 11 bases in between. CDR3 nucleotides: TGTGCCAGCAGCCTTCGCGGTAGTGAGCAGTTCTTC. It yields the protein CASSLRGSEQFF. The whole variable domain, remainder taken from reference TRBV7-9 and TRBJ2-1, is DTGVSQNPRHKITKRGQNVTFRCDPISEHNRLYWYRQTLGQGPEFLTYFQNEAQLEKSRLLSDRFSAERPKGSFSTLEIQRTEQGDSAMYLCASSLRGSEQFFGPGTRLTVL.

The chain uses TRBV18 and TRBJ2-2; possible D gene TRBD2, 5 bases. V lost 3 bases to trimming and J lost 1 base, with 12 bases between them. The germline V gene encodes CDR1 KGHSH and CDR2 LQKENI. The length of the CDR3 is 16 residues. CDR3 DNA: TGTGCCAGCTCACCCCTGGACTTTATGAACACCGGGGAGCTGTTTTTT. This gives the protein CASSPLDFMNTGELFF. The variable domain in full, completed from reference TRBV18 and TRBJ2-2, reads NAGVMQNPRHLVRRRGQEARLRCSPMKGHSHVYWYRQLPEEGLKFMVYLQKENIIDESGMPKERFSAEFPKEGPSILRIQQVVRGDSAAYFCASSPLDFMNTGELFFGEGSRLTVL.

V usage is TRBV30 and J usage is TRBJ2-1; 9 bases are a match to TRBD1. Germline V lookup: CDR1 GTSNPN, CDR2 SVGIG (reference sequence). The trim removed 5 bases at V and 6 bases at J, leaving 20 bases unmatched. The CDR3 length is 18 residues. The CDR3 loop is CAWEKTGTFRTGANEQFF. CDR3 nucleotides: TGTGCCTGGGAGAAAACCGGGACCTTCAGGACAGGGGCCAATGAGCAGTTCTTC.

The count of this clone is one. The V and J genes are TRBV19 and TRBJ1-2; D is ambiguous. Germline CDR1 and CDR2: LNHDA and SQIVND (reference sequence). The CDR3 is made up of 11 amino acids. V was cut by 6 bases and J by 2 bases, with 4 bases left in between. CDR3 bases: TGTGCCAGTAGCCCCAACTATGGCTACACCTTC. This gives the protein CASSPNYGYTF.

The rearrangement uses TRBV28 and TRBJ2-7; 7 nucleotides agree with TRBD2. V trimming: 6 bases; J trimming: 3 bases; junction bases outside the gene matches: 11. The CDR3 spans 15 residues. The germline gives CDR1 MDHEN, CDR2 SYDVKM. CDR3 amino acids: CASRPPGGISYEQYF. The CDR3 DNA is TGTGCCAGCAGGCCCCCGGGGGGTATTAGCTACGAGCAGTACTTC.

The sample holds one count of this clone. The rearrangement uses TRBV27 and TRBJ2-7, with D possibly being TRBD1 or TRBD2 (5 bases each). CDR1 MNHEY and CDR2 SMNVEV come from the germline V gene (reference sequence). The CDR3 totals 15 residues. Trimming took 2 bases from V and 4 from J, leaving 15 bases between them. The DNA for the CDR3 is TGTGCCAGCAGTTTAGGGACCGGCGGGTTATACGAGCAGTACTTC. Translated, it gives CASSLGTGGLYEQYF.

CDR3 bases: TGTGCCAGCAGCCGGTTACTTCAAGCCTACGAGCAGTACTTC. Its translation: CASSRLLQAYEQYF. The genes are TRBV5-6 and TRBJ2-7; D is ambiguous. Germline V gene lookup returns CDR1 SGHDT and CDR2 YYEEEE. V was cut by 4 bases and J by 2 bases, with 13 bases left in between. The CDR3 sequence is 14 residues long.

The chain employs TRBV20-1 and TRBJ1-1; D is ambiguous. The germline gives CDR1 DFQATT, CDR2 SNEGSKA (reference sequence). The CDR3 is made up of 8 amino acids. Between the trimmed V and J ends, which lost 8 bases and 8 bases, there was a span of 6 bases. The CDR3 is CSWGEAFF. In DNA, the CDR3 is TGCAGTTGGGGAGAAGCTTTCTTT.

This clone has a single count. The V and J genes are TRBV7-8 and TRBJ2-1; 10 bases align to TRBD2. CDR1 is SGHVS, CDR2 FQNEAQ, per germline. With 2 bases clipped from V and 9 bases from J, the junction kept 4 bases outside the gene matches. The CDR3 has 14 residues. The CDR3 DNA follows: TGTGCCAGCAGCTTAAGCGGGAGGGCCACTGAGCAGTTCTTC. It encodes CASSLSGRATEQFF.

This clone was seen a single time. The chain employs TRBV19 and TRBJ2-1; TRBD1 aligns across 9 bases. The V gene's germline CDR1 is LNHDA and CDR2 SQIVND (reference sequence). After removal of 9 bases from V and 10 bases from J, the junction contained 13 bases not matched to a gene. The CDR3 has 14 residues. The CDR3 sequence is CASDPGQGTGEQFF. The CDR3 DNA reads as TGTGCCAGCGACCCGGGACAGGGTACGGGGGAGCAGTTCTTC.

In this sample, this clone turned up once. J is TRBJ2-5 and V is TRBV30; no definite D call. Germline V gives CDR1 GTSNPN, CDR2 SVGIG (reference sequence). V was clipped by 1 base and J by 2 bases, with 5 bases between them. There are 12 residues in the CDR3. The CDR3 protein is CAWSGSQETQYF. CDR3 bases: TGTGCCTGGAGTGGCTCTCAAGAGACCCAGTACTTC. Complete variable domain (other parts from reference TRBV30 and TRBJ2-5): SQTIHQWPATLVQPVGSPLSLECTVEGTSNPNLYWYRQAAGRGLQLLFYSVGIGQISSEVPQNLSASRPQDRQFILSSKKLLLSDSGFYLCAWSGSQETQYFGPGTRLLVL.

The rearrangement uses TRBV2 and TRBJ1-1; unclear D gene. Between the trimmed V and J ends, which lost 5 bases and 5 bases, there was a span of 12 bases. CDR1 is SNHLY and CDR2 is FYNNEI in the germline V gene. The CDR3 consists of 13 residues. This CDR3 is CASSPLFGTEAFF. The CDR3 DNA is TGTGCCAGCAGTCCCCTTTTCGGGACTGAAGCTTTCTTT.

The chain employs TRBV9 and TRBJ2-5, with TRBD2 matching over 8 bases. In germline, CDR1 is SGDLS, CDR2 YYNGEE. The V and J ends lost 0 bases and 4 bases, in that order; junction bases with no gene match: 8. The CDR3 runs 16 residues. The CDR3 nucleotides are TGTGCCAGCAGCGTAGCCGAGCGGGAGAAGGTAGAGACCCAGTACTTC. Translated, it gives CASSVAEREKVETQYF.

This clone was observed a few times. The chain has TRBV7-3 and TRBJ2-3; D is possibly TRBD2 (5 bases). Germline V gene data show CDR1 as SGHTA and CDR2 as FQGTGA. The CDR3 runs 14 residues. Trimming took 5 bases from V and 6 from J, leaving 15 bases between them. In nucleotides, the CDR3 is TGTGCCAGCAGCCCGGCCCTTAGGAGGGATACGCAGTATTTT. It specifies CASSPALRRDTQYF.

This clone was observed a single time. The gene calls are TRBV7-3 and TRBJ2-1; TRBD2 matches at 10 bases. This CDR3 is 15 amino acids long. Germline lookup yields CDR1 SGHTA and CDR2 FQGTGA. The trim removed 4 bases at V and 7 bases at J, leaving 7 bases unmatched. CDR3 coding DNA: TGTGCCAGCAGCTCTTTAGCGGGAGGTGGTAATGAGCAGTTCTTC. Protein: CASSSLAGGGNEQFF.

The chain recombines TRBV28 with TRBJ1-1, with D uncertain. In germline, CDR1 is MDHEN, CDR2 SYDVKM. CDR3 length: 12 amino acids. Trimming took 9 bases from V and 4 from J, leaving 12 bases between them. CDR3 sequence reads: CASLGRFTEAFF. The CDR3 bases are TGTGCCAGTCTCGGGAGGTTCACTGAAGCTTTCTTT. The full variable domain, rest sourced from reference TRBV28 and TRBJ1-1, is DVKVTQSSRYLVKRTGEKVFLECVQDMDHENMFWYRQDPGLGLRLIYFSYDVKMKEKGDIPEGYSVSREKKERFSLILESASTNQTSMYLCASLGRFTEAFFGQGTRLTVV.

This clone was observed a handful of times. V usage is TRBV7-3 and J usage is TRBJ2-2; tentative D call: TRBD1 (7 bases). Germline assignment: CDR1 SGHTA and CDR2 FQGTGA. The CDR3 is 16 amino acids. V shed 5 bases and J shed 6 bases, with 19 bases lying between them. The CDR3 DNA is TGTGCCAGCAGCCCAGGGGGGATACGCAGAGCCGGGGAGCTGTTTTTT. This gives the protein CASSPGGIRRAGELFF.